Listed here are 23 T cell receptor beta chains from one sample, sequenced in a study of control samples from healthy donors and cancer patients. This table comes from immunoSEQ multiplex PCR, and its TCRdb copy is limited to in-frame clones, with some not included. This table has about 160,000 clones, roughly 94% appearing once. The sample taken for sequencing was PBMCs. These receptors were obtained from a man in his 60s with colorectal cancer.

J is TRBJ2-5 and V is TRBV10-3; D remains ambiguous. Trimming removed 7 bases from V and 1 base from J, with 7 bases in between. Germline V gene data show CDR1 as ENHRY and CDR2 as SYGVKD. The CDR3 runs 12 residues. Here the CDR3 reads CAIKSSQETQYF. CDR3 nucleotide sequence: TGTGCCATCAAGTCTAGCCAAGAGACCCAGTACTTC.

The chain couples TRBV24-1 to TRBJ2-5; tentatively, D is TRBD2 (6 bases). Germline V gene sequence: CDR1 KGHDR, CDR2 SFDVKD. With 3 bases removed from V and 5 bases from J, the gap between germline ends came to 15 bases. The CDR3 runs 15 residues. The DNA for the CDR3 is TGTGCCACCAGTGATGCCCGGGCGGGGACGGAGACCCAGTACTTC. Amino acids: CATSDARAGTETQYF.

V is TRBV5-1 and J is TRBJ2-3, with 10 bases that match TRBD1. CDR1 and CDR2 (germline): SGHRS, YFSETQ. The CDR3 consists of 16 residues. The ends lost 6 bases at V and 2 bases at J; junction bases unmatched: 9. CDR3 region: CASTRQGALSTDTQYF. CDR3 nucleotides: TGCGCCAGCACCCGACAGGGGGCCCTTTCCACAGATACGCAGTATTTT.

The CDR3 DNA is TGTGCCTCGACAGGGGGACCGAACACTGAAGCTTTCTTT. Translated: CASTGGPNTEAFF. The genes are TRBV19 and TRBJ1-1; TRBD1 matches at 9 bases. Trimming removed 11 bases from V and 1 base from J; junction bases left unmatched: 5. The CDR3 runs 13 residues. Per the germline V gene, CDR1 is LNHDA and CDR2 is SQIVND (reference sequence).

The rearrangement uses TRBV19 and TRBJ1-4; maybe TRBD1 (5 bases). Germline CDR1 LNHDA, CDR2 SQIVND (reference sequence). V was pared by 4 bases and J by 2 bases, with 11 bases between. The CDR3 is made up of 15 amino acids. The CDR3 nucleotides are TGTGCCAGTAGTACCGGTCCAGGGACTAATGAAAAACTGTTTTTT. Its protein product is CASSTGPGTNEKLFF.

J is TRBJ2-6 and V is TRBV5-6, with D possibly TRBD2 on 5 matching bases. From germline, CDR1 is SGHDT and CDR2 YYEEEE. This CDR3 is 16 amino acids long. The V end lost 0 bases, the J end lost 0 bases, and 7 bases lay between the germline ends. In DNA, the CDR3 is TGTGCCAGCAGCTTGGCGGGGAGCTCTGGGGCCAACGTCCTGACTTTC. This codes for CASSLAGSSGANVLTF.

The rearrangement links TRBV5-5 to TRBJ1-3; D gene uncertain. The V and J ends lost 4 bases and 5 bases respectively, with 10 bases between them. The V gene's germline CDR1 is SGHKS and CDR2 YYEKEE (reference sequence). CDR3 length equals 13 residues. This CDR3 is CASSLATRNTIYF. CDR3 coding DNA: TGTGCCAGCAGCCTCGCAACGAGAAACACCATATATTTT.

The CDR3 DNA sequence: TGTGCCAGCCTTGACAGGGGGAATAACAATGAGCAGTTCTTC. As protein: CASLDRGNNNEQFF. The chain uses TRBV6-6 and TRBJ2-1; TRBD1 matches 9 bases. The trim removed 8 bases at V and 5 bases at J, leaving 7 bases unmatched. The CDR3 covers 14 residues. Germline lookup yields CDR1 MNHNY and CDR2 SVGAGI (reference sequence).

The chain is built from TRBV4-2 and TRBJ2-7; either TRBD1 or TRBD2 may supply D (6 bases each). The CDR3 runs 18 residues. Germline CDR1 reads LGHNA; CDR2 reads YNFKEQ. Trimming pared 0 bases from V and 0 bases from J, leaving 18 bases between. DNA for the CDR3: TGTGCCAGCAGCCAAGATAAGGGGACGGGGGCCAGCTCCTACGAGCAGTACTTC. This codes for CASSQDKGTGASSYEQYF.

The chain is built from TRBV2 and TRBJ2-7; D possibly corresponds to TRBD2 (6 bases). Trimming took off 5 bases at V and 2 bases at J, with 13 bases between the two ends. The germline V gene encodes CDR1 SNHLY and CDR2 FYNNEI. The length of the CDR3 is 14 residues. The DNA for the CDR3 is TGTGCCAGCAGTACCCGGGGGATCCCCTACGAGCAGTACTTC. Translating it yields CASSTRGIPYEQYF.

There are a few counts of this clone. The rearrangement uses TRBV5-4 and TRBJ1-6, with TRBD1 matching 8 bases. V lost 4 bases to trimming and J lost 6 bases; unmatched junction nucleotides: 6. This CDR3 region has 15 residues. Per germline, CDR1 SGHNT and CDR2 YYREEE (reference sequence). CDR3 protein: CASSVGQGGNSPLHF. CDR3 nucleotides: TGTGCCAGCAGCGTCGGACAGGGAGGTAATTCACCCCTCCACTTT.

The V call is TRBV3-1 (or the pseudogene TRBV3-2), the J call TRBJ1-6; D gene ambiguous. The CDR3 has 14 amino acids. The germline V gene has CDR1 LGHDT and CDR2 YNNKEL (reference sequence). V dropped 9 bases and J dropped 0 bases, with 9 bases sitting between them. The CDR3 protein is CASSGSSYNSPLHF. The CDR3 DNA reads TGTGCCAGTAGCGGGAGCTCCTATAATTCACCCCTCCACTTT.

The chain recombines TRBV4-2 with TRBJ1-4, with 8 bases aligning to TRBD1. The CDR3 is made up of 15 amino acids. V lost 1 base and J lost 4; bases outside the gene matches: 2. The germline V gene has CDR1 LGHNA and CDR2 YNFKEQ. CDR3 bases: TGTGCCAGCAGCCAAGGAACAGGGGGTAATGAAAAACTGTTTTTT. Its protein product is CASSQGTGGNEKLFF.

The V and J genes are TRBV7-9 and TRBJ1-1; D is unclear. Trimming shortened V by 4 bases and J by 0 bases, and 18 bases separated the two germline ends. The V gene's germline CDR1 is SEHNR and CDR2 FQNEAQ (reference sequence). The CDR3 runs to 17 residues. In DNA, the CDR3 is TGTGCCAGCAGCTCCAAACCCAGCATCCTAATGAACACTGAAGCTTTCTTT. Translated: CASSSKPSILMNTEAFF.

The chain employs TRBV6-1 and TRBJ2-6; D is unresolved. The CDR3 runs 16 residues. V was pared by 1 base and J by 1 base, with 8 bases between. The V gene's germline CDR1 is MNHNS and CDR2 SASEGT. This CDR3 reads CASSEVPLSGANVLTF. The CDR3 bases are TGTGCCAGCAGTGAAGTCCCGCTTTCTGGGGCCAACGTCCTGACTTTC.

CDR3 amino acids: CASSRTGDTEAFF. The CDR3 bases are TGTGCCAGCAGCCGGACAGGGGACACTGAAGCTTTCTTT. This chain joins TRBV12-3 or TRBV12-4 and TRBJ1-1, with TRBD1 matching 9 bases. The CDR3 has 13 amino acids. The ends lost 6 bases at V and 3 bases at J; junction bases unmatched: 2.

V usage is TRBV6-2 or TRBV6-3 and J usage is TRBJ1-1, with D tentatively TRBD1 (5 bases). Germline V gives CDR1 MNHEY, CDR2 SVGEGT. The V and J ends lost 6 bases and 1 base respectively, with 15 bases between them. There are 15 residues in the CDR3. CDR3 coding DNA: TGTGCCAGCAGCCCAACGGGGACGGCGAACACTGAAGCTTTCTTT. Translation: CASSPTGTANTEAFF.

This sequence joins TRBV27 and TRBJ1-1; D ambiguous. The germline CDR1 and CDR2 sequences are MNHEY and SMNVEV (reference sequence). V shed 5 bases and J shed 0 bases, with 10 bases lying between them. This CDR3 has 14 amino acids. The CDR3 nucleotides read TGTGCCAGCAGTCCAAGTATCATGAACACTGAAGCTTTCTTT. Translated, it gives CASSPSIMNTEAFF.

The chain combines TRBV29-1 with TRBJ2-7; a weak D match, TRBD2 (5 bases). V lost 4 bases and J lost 4, with 20 bases in between. CDR1 is SQVTM, CDR2 ANQGSEA, per germline. This CDR3 comprises 15 residues. CDR3 amino acids: CSVGPYRGSRYEQYF. CDR3 nucleotide sequence: TGCAGCGTTGGGCCTTACCGCGGGTCTAGGTACGAGCAGTACTTC.

This chain connects TRBV7-8 to TRBJ1-4, with unresolved D. Germline CDR1 reads SGHVS; CDR2 reads FQNEAQ. Trimming removed 5 bases at V and 4 bases at J, with 14 bases between. This CDR3 has 15 amino acids. CDR3: CASSPRWADNEKLFF. In nucleotides, the CDR3 is TGTGCCAGCAGCCCCAGGTGGGCGGATAATGAAAAACTGTTTTTT.

V gene TRBV10-2 combines with J gene TRBJ1-6; D call uncertain. The CDR3 loop spans 13 amino acids. With 7 bases removed from V and 0 bases from J, the gap between germline ends came to 4 bases. Germline V lookup: CDR1 WSHSY, CDR2 SAAADI. The CDR3 is CASTLSYNSPLHF. The CDR3 bases are TGCGCCAGCACCCTCTCCTATAATTCACCCCTCCACTTT.

This clone came up once. CDR3 sequence reads: CASSYMNTEAFF. CDR3 nucleotide sequence: TGTGCCAGCAGTTACATGAACACTGAAGCTTTCTTT. The rearrangement uses TRBV2 and TRBJ1-1; D gene uncertain. Germline CDR1 reads SNHLY; CDR2 reads FYNNEI. V lost 5 bases, J lost 0 bases, and 4 bases lay in between. CDR3 length: 12 residues.

The V call is TRBV19, the J call TRBJ2-7, with 8 bases aligning to TRBD1. This CDR3 is 15 amino acids long. Trimming removed 0 bases from V and 2 bases from J; junction bases left unmatched: 3. Per germline, CDR1 LNHDA and CDR2 SQIVND (reference sequence). The CDR3 nucleotides read TGTGCCAGTAGTATAGATCGACAGGGGCCCTACGAGCAGTACTTC. This codes for CASSIDRQGPYEQYF.